Below, 8 T cell receptor beta chains from the same sample are listed, as sequenced in a study of control samples from healthy donors and cancer patients. The protocol was immunoSEQ multiplex PCR, while the TCRdb copy is restricted to in-frame clones and leaves out a portion. This table holds 65,000 to 90,000 clones, about 89% found once. The sequenced material came from blood. Receptors were obtained from a man in his forties or fifties in good health.

A single count supports this clone. This chain links TRBV5-3 with TRBJ1-4; D perhaps matches TRBD1 (5 bases). TRBV5-3 is an ORF for which the function is uncertain. This CDR3 is 19 amino acids long. V was cut by 4 bases and J by 0 bases, with 22 bases left in between. The CDR3, as DNA: TGTGCCAGAAGCAGGACGTACCCCGGGACGGAAGCAACTAATGAAAAACTGTTTTTT. It yields the protein CARSRTYPGTEATNEKLFF.

The chain joins TRBV9 to TRBJ2-3, with 10 positions matching TRBD2. CDR1 and CDR2 from the germline V gene are SGDLS and YYNGEE. This CDR3 is built from 17 residues. V gave up 3 bases and J gave up 2 bases; unmatched junction bases: 9. The CDR3 DNA sequence: TGTGCCAGCAGCGGACAAGCGGGGGGGCGGGTCACAGATACGCAGTATTTT. This encodes CASSGQAGGRVTDTQYF.

This rearrangement joins TRBV4-2 to TRBJ2-1, with D possibly matching TRBD1 (6 bases). The germline V gene encodes CDR1 LGHNA and CDR2 YNFKEQ. This CDR3 is built from 15 residues. V was shortened by 0 bases and J by 10 bases, with 16 bases between the two germline ends. Here the CDR3 DNA reads TGTGCCAGCAGCCAAGATATGGGGGCCCCGCGGGAGCAGTTCTTC. It translates to CASSQDMGAPREQFF.

The J gene is TRBJ2-1, the V gene TRBV19, with D unresolved. The CDR3 has 12 amino acids. V lost 1 base and J 11 bases, leaving 9 bases between the germline ends. Germline V gives CDR1 LNHDA, CDR2 SQIVND (reference sequence). CDR3 in amino acids: CASSIVKRQQFF. The CDR3 nucleotides read TGTGCCAGTAGTATAGTGAAGAGACAGCAGTTCTTC.

This chain joins TRBV7-2 and TRBJ1-2; 9 bases match TRBD1. CDR3 length equals 16 residues. Per germline, CDR1 SGHTA and CDR2 FQGNSA. Trimming removed 5 bases from V and 8 bases from J; junction bases left unmatched: 15. The CDR3 loop reads CASSPTRTGVVGGYTF. The CDR3 DNA reads as TGTGCCAGCAGCCCTACACGGACAGGGGTAGTGGGCGGCTACACCTTC.

The rearrangement uses TRBV4-3 and TRBJ1-1, with D possibly matching TRBD1 (6 bases). Germline V lookup: CDR1 LGHNA, CDR2 YSLEER. CDR3 length: 13 amino acids. Trimming removed 4 bases from V and 4 bases from J, with 10 bases in between. CDR3 nucleotides: TGCGCCAGCAGCCGGGGAGGGGGCACTGAAGCTTTCTTT. Translation: CASSRGGGTEAFF.

CDR3 nucleotide sequence: TGCGCCAGCAGCTTGGAGAGGACTAGCGCGGGGACCCAGTACTTC. It yields the protein CASSLERTSAGTQYF. The V call is TRBV5-1, the J call TRBJ2-5; TRBD2 matches at 9 bases. V gave up 0 bases and J gave up 7 bases; unmatched junction bases: 7. This CDR3 comprises 15 residues. The germline gives CDR1 SGHRS, CDR2 YFSETQ. Full variable domain (rest looked up from reference TRBV5-1 and TRBJ2-5): KAGVTQTPRYLIKTRGQQVTLSCSPISGHRSVSWYQQTPGQGLQFLFEYFSETQRNKGNFPGRFSGRQFSNSRSEMNVSTLELGDSALYLCASSLERTSAGTQYFGPGTRLLVL.

This clone occurred once. The chain joins TRBV7-9 to TRBJ1-4, with D possibly matching TRBD1 (5 bases). With 5 bases removed from V and 8 bases from J, the gap between germline ends came to 21 bases. The V gene's germline CDR1 is SEHNR and CDR2 FQNEAQ (reference sequence). This CDR3 region has 16 residues. The CDR3 is CASSPGRGERGEKLFF. The CDR3 DNA reads TGTGCCAGCAGCCCCGGTCGGGGGGAACGAGGGGAAAAACTGTTTTTT.